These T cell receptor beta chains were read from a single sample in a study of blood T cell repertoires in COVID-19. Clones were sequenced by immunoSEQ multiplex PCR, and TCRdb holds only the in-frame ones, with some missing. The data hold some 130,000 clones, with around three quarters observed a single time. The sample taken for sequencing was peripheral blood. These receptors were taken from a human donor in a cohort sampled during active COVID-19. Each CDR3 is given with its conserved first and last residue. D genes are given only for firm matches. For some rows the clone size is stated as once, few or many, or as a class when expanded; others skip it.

CDR3 protein: CATEQGATSNYGYTF
CDR3 DNA: TGTGCCACCGAACAGGGGGCCACCTCTAACTATGGCTACACCTTC
clone size: .
V gene: TRBV6-6
D gene: TRBD1
J gene: TRBJ1-2

CDR3 protein: CASTPSGGFLYGYTF
CDR3 DNA: TGTGCCAGCACCCCGTCAGGGGGCTTCCTCTATGGCTACACCTTC
clone size: .
V gene: TRBV6-6
D gene: TRBD1
J gene: TRBJ1-2

CDR3 protein: CASSLYNARDTSNTEAFF
CDR3 DNA: TGTGCCAGCAGTTTATACAATGCTAGGGACACCTCAAACACTGAAGCTTTCTTT
clone size: .
V gene: TRBV28
D gene: .
J gene: TRBJ1-1

CDR3 protein: CASSDSDRGGNTIYF
CDR3 DNA: TGTGCCAGCAGTGACTCGGACAGGGGTGGAAACACCATATATTTT
clone size: .
V gene: TRBV25-1
D gene: TRBD1
J gene: TRBJ1-3

CDR3 protein: CASSPDRVLTLHF
CDR3 DNA: TGTGCCAGCAGCCCGGACAGGGTGTTGACCCTCCACTTT
clone size: .
V gene: TRBV5-5
D gene: TRBD1
J gene: TRBJ1-6

CDR3 protein: CASSITVGAEETQYF
CDR3 DNA: TGTGCCAGCAGCATTACAGTGGGGGCCGAGGAGACCCAGTACTTC
clone size: .
V gene: TRBV11-2
D gene: .
J gene: TRBJ2-5

CDR3 protein: CASGSTSGITDTQYF
CDR3 DNA: TGTGCTAGTGGTTCGACTAGCGGGATCACAGATACGCAGTATTTT
clone size: .
V gene: TRBV12-5
D gene: TRBD2
J gene: TRBJ2-3

CDR3 protein: CASSDGTGVSYEQYF
CDR3 DNA: TGTGCCAGCAGTGACGGGACAGGAGTGTCCTACGAGCAGTACTTC
clone size: .
V gene: TRBV2
D gene: TRBD1
J gene: TRBJ2-7

CDR3 protein: CASSSRLRGQGARIEPQHF
CDR3 DNA: TGTGCCAGCAGTTCGCGGCTACGGGGACAGGGTGCTCGAATCGAGCCCCAGCATTTT
clone size: once
V gene: TRBV6-2/TRBV6-3
D gene: TRBD1
J gene: TRBJ1-5

CDR3 protein: CASSLRQAAMYNSPLHF
CDR3 DNA: TGTGCCAGCAGCTTGCGACAGGCCGCTATGTATAATTCACCCCTCCACTTT
clone size: .
V gene: TRBV7-6
D gene: .
J gene: TRBJ1-6

CDR3 protein: CASSLLGGGKEKLFF
CDR3 DNA: TGCGCCAGCAGCCTCCTAGGGGGTGGGAAGGAAAAACTGTTTTTT
clone size: .
V gene: TRBV5-1
D gene: .
J gene: TRBJ1-4

CDR3 protein: CASRAGGRHEQFF
CDR3 DNA: TGTGCCAGTAGGGCCGGAGGTCGCCATGAGCAGTTCTTC
clone size: .
V gene: TRBV19
D gene: .
J gene: TRBJ2-1

CDR3 protein: CASTPRGARTEAFF
CDR3 DNA: TGTGCCAGCACCCCCCGGGGGGCGCGAACTGAAGCTTTCTTT
clone size: .
V gene: TRBV3-1/TRBV3-2
D gene: .
J gene: TRBJ1-1

CDR3 protein: CASSWGTGMNTEAFF
CDR3 DNA: TGTGCCAGCAGTTGGGGGACAGGAATGAACACTGAAGCTTTCTTT
clone size: .
V gene: TRBV27
D gene: TRBD1
J gene: TRBJ1-1

CDR3 protein: CASSLDPAPSRTQYF
CDR3 DNA: TGTGCCAGCAGCTTAGATCCTGCTCCTAGTAGGACCCAGTACTTC
clone size: .
V gene: TRBV7-3
D gene: .
J gene: TRBJ2-5

CDR3 protein: CASSSTDLNTEAFF
CDR3 DNA: TGTGCCAGCAGCTCCACCGACTTGAACACTGAAGCTTTCTTT
clone size: .
V gene: TRBV5-5
D gene: .
J gene: TRBJ1-1

CDR3 protein: CASRTSGGSVRNTIYF
CDR3 DNA: TGTGCCAGCAGAACCTCGGGGGGCTCCGTTAGAAACACCATATATTTT
clone size: .
V gene: TRBV2
D gene: .
J gene: TRBJ1-3

CDR3 protein: CAISDPAGQVETQYF
CDR3 DNA: TGTGCCATCAGTGACCCAGCGGGGCAGGTGGAGACCCAGTACTTC
clone size: once
V gene: TRBV10-3
D gene: TRBD2
J gene: TRBJ2-5

CDR3 protein: CASSLWGGQGTNTEAFF
CDR3 DNA: TGTGCCAGCAGCTTATGGGGTGGACAGGGGACGAACACTGAAGCTTTCTTT
clone size: few
V gene: TRBV7-3
D gene: TRBD1
J gene: TRBJ1-1

CDR3 protein: CASSREPGLAGGSYNEQFF
CDR3 DNA: TGCGCCAGCAGCCGAGAACCGGGACTAGCGGGGGGCTCCTACAATGAGCAGTTCTTC
clone size: once
V gene: TRBV4-1
D gene: TRBD2
J gene: TRBJ2-1

CDR3 protein: CASRDRVSTEAFF
CDR3 DNA: TGTGCCAGCAGGGACAGGGTTAGCACTGAAGCTTTCTTT
clone size: .
V gene: TRBV2
D gene: TRBD1
J gene: TRBJ1-1

CDR3 protein: CASSPPGTAPTGTQYF
CDR3 DNA: TGTGCCAGCTCACCCCCAGGGACAGCCCCCACGGGTACGCAGTATTTT
clone size: .
V gene: TRBV18
D gene: TRBD1
J gene: TRBJ2-3

CDR3 protein: CASSFFRVHEQFF
CDR3 DNA: TGTGCCAGCAGCTTTTTCCGGGTCCATGAGCAGTTCTTC
clone size: once
V gene: TRBV5-4
D gene: .
J gene: TRBJ2-1

CDR3 protein: CASSPERARTEAFF
CDR3 DNA: TGTGCCAGCTCACCGGAGAGGGCTCGGACTGAAGCTTTCTTT
clone size: .
V gene: TRBV18
D gene: .
J gene: TRBJ1-1

CDR3 protein: CSGEGDRNTGELFF
CDR3 DNA: TGCAGCGGGGAGGGAGACCGGAACACCGGGGAGCTGTTTTTT
clone size: medium-sized
V gene: TRBV29-1
D gene: TRBD2
J gene: TRBJ2-2

CDR3 protein: CASSLGDSPIWSDTGELFF
CDR3 DNA: TGTGCCAGCAGCTTGGGGGACAGCCCGATATGGAGTGACACCGGGGAGCTGTTTTTT
clone size: .
V gene: TRBV5-6
D gene: TRBD1
J gene: TRBJ2-2